These T cell receptor beta chains were read from a single sample in a study of PD-1 blockade in classical Hodgkin lymphoma. Here immunoSEQ multiplex PCR was the method, and the copy in TCRdb shows in-frame clones only, minus some. This sample has about 89,000 clones, with approximately 90% found just once. This sample comprised peripheral blood mononuclear cells (PBMCs), obtained before the fourth cycle of nivolumab. The receptors originated from a human donor with classical Hodgkin lymphoma. CDR3s include the opening cysteine and the closing phenylalanine or tryptophan. The D gene is left open where the match is weak. Clone size is stated in some rows and not others, as once, few, many or a class when expanded.

d_call,v_call,j_call,clone_size,cdr3_nt,cdr3_aa
TRBD1,TRBV7-3,TRBJ2-7,.,TGTGCCAGCAGCTTACCAGGGGGCCCCTACGAGCAGTACTTC,CASSLPGGPYEQYF
.,TRBV5-1,TRBJ1-2,.,TGCGCCAGCAGCACGGGAGATAACTATGGCTACACCTTC,CASSTGDNYGYTF
TRBD1,TRBV7-8,TRBJ2-7,.,TGTGCCAGCAGTCCAATGGACAGGTTTTACTCCTACGAGCAGTACTTC,CASSPMDRFYSYEQYF
.,TRBV7-3,TRBJ1-5,.,TGTGCCAGCAGCCCAGGGTACAATCAGCCCCAGCATTTT,CASSPGYNQPQHF
.,TRBV7-8,TRBJ2-1,.,TGTGCCAGCAGCAGCCCCGGAAACTCCTACAATGAGCAGTTCTTC,CASSSPGNSYNEQFF
.,TRBV25-1,TRBJ2-3,.,TGTGCCAGCAGTGCGGGTAACAGAGGGACAGATACGCAGTATTTT,CASSAGNRGTDTQYF
TRBD1,TRBV29-1,TRBJ2-1,.,TGCAGCGTTGGCCGTGGGACAGGGCCGGATGAGCAGTTCTTC,CSVGRGTGPDEQFF
.,TRBV30,TRBJ2-7,once,TGTGCCTGGAGTGCCCGGACGGGCGGGGACGAGCAGTACTTC,CAWSARTGGDEQYF
TRBD1,TRBV19,TRBJ1-5,.,TGTGCCAGTAGTACGGACAGGGTCCAGCCCCAGCATTTT,CASSTDRVQPQHF
.,TRBV6-5,TRBJ1-5,.,TGTGCCAGCAGTTACTCTGTCCCCAGGGTGGGTCAGCCCCAGCATTTT,CASSYSVPRVGQPQHF
.,TRBV9,TRBJ2-7,.,TGTGCCAGCAGCGTAGGAGGGACAAACTCCTACGAGCAGTACTTC,CASSVGGTNSYEQYF
TRBD1,TRBV5-1,TRBJ1-4,.,TGCGCCAGCAGGACTAGACAGGGAGGCGAAAAACTGTTTTTT,CASRTRQGGEKLFF
.,TRBV11-2,TRBJ2-3,.,TGTGCCAGCAGCTCTCTTTGGGGGTGGGGCACAGATACGCAGTATTTT,CASSSLWGWGTDTQYF
TRBD2,TRBV18,TRBJ2-3,.,TGTGCCAGCTCACGCGGGGGGATTACAGATACGCAGTATTTT,CASSRGGITDTQYF
TRBD1,TRBV7-6,TRBJ2-7,few,TGTGCCAGCAGCTTATGGGACAGTAGGTACGAGCAGTACTTC,CASSLWDSRYEQYF
.,TRBV9,TRBJ2-2,.,TGTGCCAGCAGCGTAGATCTGGGGATGAACACCGGGGAGCTGTTTTTT,CASSVDLGMNTGELFF
.,TRBV4-3,TRBJ1-2,.,TGCGCCAGCAGCCAAGTTATCGGCACTAACTATGGCTACACCTTC,CASSQVIGTNYGYTF
.,TRBV7-6,TRBJ2-7,.,TGTGCCAGCAGCTTAGTTCCGGGGGAGCAGTACTTC,CASSLVPGEQYF
.,TRBV6-5,TRBJ2-3,.,TGTGCCAGCACCTCTACAGGCTACGGAGATACGCAGTATTTT,CASTSTGYGDTQYF
.,TRBV27,TRBJ1-2,.,TGTGCCAGCAGCCCTAGACAGGACAACTATGGCTACACCTTC,CASSPRQDNYGYTF
.,TRBV5-1,TRBJ2-7,.,TGCGCCAGCAGACTCGGGTCGTACGAGCAGTACTTC,CASRLGSYEQYF
.,TRBV14,TRBJ2-7,.,TGTGCCAGCAGCCAAGGGGGACTGTACTACGAGCAGTACTTC,CASSQGGLYYEQYF
.,TRBV6-5,TRBJ1-5,few,TGTGCCAGCGGAAGGAGCAATCAGCCCCAGCATTTT,CASGRSNQPQHF
.,TRBV27,TRBJ2-7,.,TGTGCCAGCAGTTTAGGACCGGGATGGTACGAGCAGTACTTC,CASSLGPGWYEQYF
TRBD1,TRBV10-3,TRBJ2-5,.,TGTGCCATCAGTGAGTCCGGACAGGGGGAGACCCAGTACTTC,CAISESGQGETQYF
.,TRBV7-7,TRBJ2-5,few,TGTGCCAGCAGCCAACGAGGGAGCCAAGAGACCCAGTACTTC,CASSQRGSQETQYF
.,TRBV5-5,TRBJ1-1,.,TGTGCCAGCAGCCACCGAGGGGGTTCCACTGAAGCTTTCTTT,CASSHRGGSTEAFF
TRBD2,TRBV10-3,TRBJ2-3,.,TGTGCCATCAGTGTCAACGGGGGGGCAGCAGATACGCAGTATTTT,CAISVNGGAADTQYF
.,TRBV18,TRBJ2-6,.,TGTGCCAGCTCACCACTGACTCTCTCTGGGGCCAACGTCCTGACTTTC,CASSPLTLSGANVLTF
.,TRBV4-3,TRBJ1-2,.,TGCGCCAGCAGCCAAGAACCACAGGTGAACTATGGCTACACCTTC,CASSQEPQVNYGYTF
TRBD1,TRBV7-2,TRBJ1-2,.,TGTGCCAGCAGCTTATTGGGGCCCACAGGGGGCTTGAGGTATGGCTACACCTTC,CASSLLGPTGGLRYGYTF
.,TRBV5-6,TRBJ2-7,.,TGTGCCAGCAGCTTGGCAGGGGACGAGCAGTACTTC,CASSLAGDEQYF
.,TRBV28,TRBJ2-1,few,TGTGCCAGCAGCGCCCAGGTCAATGAGCAGTTCTTC,CASSAQVNEQFF
.,TRBV19,TRBJ1-2,.,TGTGCCAGTAGTATTGCCGGGGAAAGGCTGGGTGGCTACACCTTC,CASSIAGERLGGYTF
.,TRBV7-2,TRBJ2-3,.,TGTGCCAGCAGCCCACGCAGGGGGGGAACAGGTAGCACAGATACGCAGTATTTT,CASSPRRGGTGSTDTQYF
.,TRBV19,TRBJ2-1,.,TGTGCCAGTAGTATAGCTTCGGCAGGGGCCTACAATGAGCAGTTCTTC,CASSIASAGAYNEQFF
.,TRBV4-1,TRBJ2-7,.,TGCGCCAGCAGCCTCCTGGACTCCTACGAGCAGTACTTC,CASSLLDSYEQYF
.,TRBV5-4,TRBJ2-7,.,TGTGCCAGCAGCCTAACCGCGCACCCTCGTAGTACCCTACTAGACGAGCAGTACTTC,CASSLTAHPRSTLLDEQYF
TRBD1,TRBV5-1,TRBJ2-1,.,TGCGCCAGCAGCCCGGGGGGACAGGGGTTGAATGAGCAGTTCTTC,CASSPGGQGLNEQFF
TRBD1,TRBV29-1,TRBJ2-2,.,TGCAGCGTTCCAGTTGGGACAGGGAGCACCGGGGAGCTGTTTTTT,CSVPVGTGSTGELFF
.,TRBV5-1,TRBJ1-1,once,TGCGCCAGCAGCTTGGCCCAGCAGCTGGATGAGGCTTTCTTT,CASSLAQQLDEAFF
TRBD2,TRBV5-1,TRBJ2-3,.,TGCGCCAGCAGGCGCGGGACTAGCGGGTACACAGATACGCAGTATTTT,CASRRGTSGYTDTQYF
.,TRBV30,TRBJ1-6,.,TGTGCCTGGGATGGCTCTGGGTCCACGAGCTCCTATAATTCACCCCTCCACTTT,CAWDGSGSTSSYNSPLHF
.,TRBV19,TRBJ1-2,.,TGTGCCAGTACTTCTTTGTCGGACTATGGCTACACCTTC,CASTSLSDYGYTF
TRBD1,TRBV11-3,TRBJ2-5,.,TGTGCCAGCAGCTTACAGGGGGCAGGGGAGACCCAGTACTTC,CASSLQGAGETQYF
.,TRBV5-1,TRBJ2-5,.,TGCGCCAGCAGCTTGGTGGGGGGCCGGGAGACCCAGTACTTC,CASSLVGGRETQYF
.,TRBV30,TRBJ2-5,.,TGTGCCTGGGGTTTCCAGACGCAAGAGACCCAGTACTTC,CAWGFQTQETQYF
.,TRBV7-9,TRBJ2-5,once,TGTGCCAGCAGCTTAGAGGCCCAAGAGACCCAGTACTTC,CASSLEAQETQYF